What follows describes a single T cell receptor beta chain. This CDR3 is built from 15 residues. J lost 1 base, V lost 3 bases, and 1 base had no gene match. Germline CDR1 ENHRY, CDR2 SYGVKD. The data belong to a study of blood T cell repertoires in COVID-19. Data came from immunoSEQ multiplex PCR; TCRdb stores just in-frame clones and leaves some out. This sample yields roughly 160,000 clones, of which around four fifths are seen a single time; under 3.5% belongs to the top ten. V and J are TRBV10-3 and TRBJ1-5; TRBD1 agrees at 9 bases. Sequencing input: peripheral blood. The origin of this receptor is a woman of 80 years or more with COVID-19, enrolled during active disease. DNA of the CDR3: TGTGCCATCAGTGAAGACAGGGGGAGCAATCAGCCCCAGCATTTT. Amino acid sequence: CAISEDRGSNQPQHF.